This T cell receptor beta chain was captured by sequencing in a study of blood T cell repertoires in COVID-19 (dated by TCRdb to between 2020 and 2021). Background for the entire study: Samples covering the acute and convalescent phases of COVID-19 were provided by collaborators in the United States, Italy and Spain. The material from the prospective study consisted of cDNA or gDNA derived from T cells, B-cell-depleted T cells, or PBMCs. The dataset comprised deeply sampled blood TCRbeta repertoires from subjects exposed to, actively infected with, or recovered from COVID-19. The repertoires were released in a freely available public database intended as a resource for research on the immune response to SARS-CoV-2. The samples were drawn from the first 160 participants of the ongoing ImmuneRACE study and from 1,254 subjects provided by 6 global collaborators. A de-identified subject ID, COVID-19 status, age in years and sex were almost always included in the sample metadata. Where available, HLA class I and class II types were obtained from metadata supplied by the sample provider rather than from assay-based typing.

On the study overall, not on this receptor specifically: How much clinical and demographic metadata was included differed by source and by participant, and the metadata was provided uncurated.

At one collaborating source in Seattle, patients were enrolled during active infection and were followed longitudinally through the course of disease. Whole blood was collected in K2EDTA tubes by collaborating institutions according to the institutions' own protocols. For TCRbeta analysis, collaborator samples were shipped as frozen whole blood, as isolated PBMCs, or as DNA extracted from either sample type. Trimming removed 5 bases from V and 2 bases from J; the gene matches leave 12 bases unexplained. Sequences PRHDT (CDR1) and FYEKMQ (CDR2) are obtained from the germline V gene (reference sequence). The CDR3 covers 17 residues, taking in both the cysteine and the phenylalanine. The entry retains the CDR3 DNA only, 51 bases that are in frame from base 1. TCRbeta CDR3 regions were amplified from genomic DNA using the immunoSEQ Assay, a bias-controlled multiplex PCR. As for the original processing: The number of nucleated cells in each sample was estimated by amplification of reference gene primers within the assay. To quantify the absolute abundance of each unique TCRbeta CDR3 rearrangement, sequence reads were collapsed and filtered. Productive Simpson clonality was computed per sample as the square root of Simpson's diversity index over productive rearrangements. TCRdb's version of the immuneACCESS table is confined to in-frame rearrangements and falls short of the full clone set. An unresolved V gene accounts for under half of the shortfall where checked; the remainder is of unknown origin. V and J calls and clone size are copied from that table; D and trimming were computed from the DNA. Within this sample are about 360,000 clones, with 75% to 90% of them counted one time only. The ten largest clones represent around 7.5% of the sample.

As regards this clone: What antigen it recognizes has not been identified. Base qualities are not at hand, and no much larger clone is one base apart.

The sequence links TRBV13 to TRBJ2-5; TRBD2 agrees with 9 junctional bases. The sequencing input was peripheral blood. The TCR originated in a woman in her sixties or seventies with COVID-19, enrolled during active disease. The CDR3 has the sequence CASSPRLAAITQETQYF. The nucleotide sequence reads as follows: TGTGCCAGCAGCCCAAGACTAGCGGCGATCACACAAGAGACCCAGTACTTC. The reference TRBV13 and TRBJ2-5 proteins fill in what lies around the CDR3, so the full variable domain reads AAGVIQSPRHLIKEKRETATLKCYPIPRHDTVYWYQQGPGQDPQFLISFYEKMQSDKGSIPDRFSAQQFSDYHSELNMSSLELGDSALYFCASSPRLAAITQETQYFGPGTRLLVL.